These 21 T cell receptor beta chains were sequenced from one sample in a study of blood T cell repertoires in COVID-19 (dated by TCRdb to about 2020). Library generation was performed with the immunoSEQ multiplex PCR assay. Imported from immuneACCESS, the table was reduced by TCRdb to in-frame sequences with V and J called. These copies leave out some clones; in studies compared against another copy, an unresolved V gene accounts for under half, and the cause of the remainder is not known. The sample yields 300,000 to 350,000 clones; roughly 90% were counted once. The ten largest clones take up 9.5% to 10% of the sample. The specimen was peripheral blood. The receptor source for this set is a young man with COVID-19, enrolled during active disease.

The CDR3 loop is CASSLITGTENSPLHF. CDR3 DNA: TGTGCCAGCTCACTAATAACCGGGACAGAGAATTCACCCCTCCACTTT. The V call is TRBV18, the J call TRBJ1-6, with 7 bases fitting TRBD1. This CDR3 spans 16 amino acids. Germline V lookup: CDR1 KGHSH, CDR2 LQKENI. Germline trimming cut 4 bases from V and 7 bases from J; bases unmatched to any gene: 10.

The V gene is TRBV6-5, the J gene TRBJ1-1; 10 bases line up with TRBD1. Germline values: CDR1 MNHEY, CDR2 SVGAGI. This CDR3 is 15 amino acids long. The V gene end was trimmed by 6 bases and the J gene end by 2 bases; junction bases not matched to a gene: 6. CDR3 coding DNA: TGTGCCAGCAGAGAGAGGACAGGGGGAAACACTGAAGCTTTCTTT. It is translated as CASRERTGGNTEAFF.

In this sample, this clone turned up a few times. The V and J genes are TRBV7-9 and TRBJ1-1, with D perhaps matching TRBD1 (6 bases). The V gene's germline CDR1 is SEHNR and CDR2 FQNEAQ (reference sequence). Trimming shortened V by 1 base and J by 1 base, and 10 bases separated the two germline ends. This CDR3 has 15 amino acids. CDR3 coding DNA: TGTGCCAGCAGCTTAGTTCCAGGGGAGAACACTGAAGCTTTCTTT. It translates to CASSLVPGENTEAFF.

This chain uses TRBV23-1 with TRBJ1-2, with TRBD1 matching over 9 bases. TRBV23-1 is designated an ORF whose function remains uncertain. The CDR3 length is 12 residues. Losses at the gene ends were 9 bases for V and 7 bases for J; bases not matched to a gene: 6. This chain's CDR3 is CASRDREVGYTF. As DNA, the CDR3 is TGCGCCAGTCGGGACAGGGAGGTTGGCTACACCTTC.

This sequence joins TRBV2 and TRBJ2-1; the D gene is possibly TRBD2 (7 bases). Germline V gene sequence: CDR1 SNHLY, CDR2 FYNNEI. V was pared by 4 bases and J by 8 bases, with 15 bases between. This CDR3 contains 14 residues. The CDR3 spells CASSVLPGGDEQFF. Here the CDR3 DNA reads TGTGCCAGCAGTGTGTTGCCGGGGGGCGATGAGCAGTTCTTC. Full variable domain (outside the CDR3, taken from reference TRBV2 and TRBJ2-1): EPEVTQTPSHQVTQMGQEVILRCVPISNHLYFYWYRQILGQKVEFLVSFYNNEISEKSEIFDDQFSVERPDGSNFTLKIRSTKLEDSAMYFCASSVLPGGDEQFFGPGTRLTVL.

The chain recombines TRBV28 with TRBJ2-1; 10 bases are shared with TRBD2. The V segment lost 8 bases and the J segment 8 bases; nucleotides outside the gene matches: 6. The CDR3 length is 13 residues. Germline CDR1 and CDR2: MDHEN and SYDVKM. CDR3 DNA sequence: TGTGCCAGCTTCAGCGGGAGGGCCTATGAGCAGTTCTTC. The encoded protein is CASFSGRAYEQFF. The variable domain in full, completed from reference TRBV28 and TRBJ2-1, reads DVKVTQSSRYLVKRTGEKVFLECVQDMDHENMFWYRQDPGLGLRLIYFSYDVKMKEKGDIPEGYSVSREKKERFSLILESASTNQTSMYLCASFSGRAYEQFFGPGTRLTVL.

V is TRBV12-3 or TRBV12-4 and J is TRBJ2-3, with D perhaps TRBD2 (5 bases). This CDR3 is 12 amino acids long. V was trimmed by 5 bases and J by 9 bases, leaving 12 bases between them. In DNA form, the CDR3 reads TGTGCCAGCAGTCCCTATGGGGAGACGCAGTATTTT. Translated, it gives CASSPYGETQYF.

J is TRBJ2-7 and V is TRBV4-3; 9 nucleotides match TRBD1. Germline V lookup: CDR1 LGHNA, CDR2 YSLEER. The CDR3 sequence is 16 residues long. Losses at the gene ends were 3 bases for V and 6 bases for J; bases not matched to a gene: 12. The DNA for the CDR3 is TGCGCCAGCAGCCACGGATCCGGGACAGGGTTGGGCGAGCAGTACTTC. Its protein is CASSHGSGTGLGEQYF.

The gene calls are TRBV5-1 and TRBJ1-6, with a weak D call TRBD1 (5 bases). CDR1 and CDR2 from the germline V gene are SGHRS and YFSETQ. The CDR3 spans 13 residues. Trimming stripped 4 bases from V and 9 bases from J, with 11 bases between. CDR3 in DNA: TGCGCCAGCAGCATCGGGACTGGTTCACCCCTCCACTTT. It yields the protein CASSIGTGSPLHF.

This rearrangement joins TRBV14 to TRBJ2-2; 10 bases agree with TRBD1. The CDR3 consists of 15 residues. Trimming at V came to 3 bases and at J to 5 bases, leaving 3 bases not matched to a gene. The germline V gene encodes CDR1 SGHDN and CDR2 FVKESK. CDR3 residues: CASSQRDRGTGELFF. The DNA of the CDR3 is TGTGCCAGCAGCCAGCGGGACAGGGGAACCGGGGAGCTGTTTTTT. Variable domain in full (rest from reference TRBV14 and TRBJ2-2): EAGVTQFPSHSVIEKGQTVTLRCDPISGHDNLYWYRRVMGKEIKFLLHFVKESKQDESGMPNNRFLAERTGGTYSTLKVQPAELEDSGVYFCASSQRDRGTGELFFGEGSRLTVL.

The chain carries TRBV2 and TRBJ1-2; the D gene is possibly TRBD1 (6 bases). The germline V and J ends were trimmed by 8 bases and 8 bases, with 21 bases remaining between them. This CDR3 contains 14 residues. CDR1 SNHLY and CDR2 FYNNEI come from the germline V gene. The CDR3 sequence: CASSNTGNALGYTF. CDR3 nucleotide sequence: TGTGCCAGCTCTAATACAGGGAATGCTCTCGGCTACACCTTC.

The chain couples TRBV7-2 to TRBJ1-2; 12 nucleotides agree with TRBD1. This CDR3 spans 15 amino acids. Trimming took 5 bases from V and 4 from J; bases not matched to a gene: 5. Germline-derived CDR1 and CDR2 are SGHTA and FQGNSA. Written as DNA, the CDR3 is TGTGCCAGCAGCACCGGGACAGGGGGCGGCTATGGCTACACCTTC. Encoded protein: CASSTGTGGGYGYTF. Full variable domain (remainder filled in from reference TRBV7-2 and TRBJ1-2): GAGVSQSPSNKVTEKGKDVELRCDPISGHTALYWYRQSLGQGLEFLIYFQGNSAPDKSGLPSDRFSAERTGGSVSTLTIQRTQQEDSAVYLCASSTGTGGGYGYTFGSGTRLTVV.

V gene TRBV7-3 combines with J gene TRBJ2-3; D possibly corresponds to TRBD2 (5 bases). The CDR3 contains 14 residues. CDR1 is SGHTA and CDR2 is FQGTGA in the germline V gene. Trimming cost V 3 bases and J 0 bases, with 7 bases left between them. The CDR3 protein is CASSFSASTDTQYF. CDR3 in DNA: TGTGCCAGCAGCTTTAGCGCTAGCACAGATACGCAGTATTTT.

The chain is built from TRBV4-2 and TRBJ2-7; D might be TRBD1 (6 bases). The CDR3 loop spans 14 amino acids. Germline V gene lookup returns CDR1 LGHNA and CDR2 YNFKEQ. V dropped 1 base and J dropped 7 bases, with 14 bases sitting between them. The DNA for the CDR3 is TGTGCCAGCAGCCAAGCACTCTACAGGGATGAGCAGTACTTC. Translating it yields CASSQALYRDEQYF.

The chain employs TRBV7-6 and TRBJ2-1; the match to TRBD1 covers 9 bases. The CDR3 has 15 amino acids. V lost 1 base, J lost 4 bases, and 2 bases stayed unmatched. Germline V gene sequence: CDR1 SGHVS, CDR2 FNYEAQ. CDR3 in DNA: TGTGCCAGCAGCTTAGGGGGACAGGGTTACAATGAGCAGTTCTTC. As protein: CASSLGGQGYNEQFF. The entire variable domain, with the rest obtained from reference TRBV7-6 and TRBJ2-1, is as follows: GAGVSQSPRYKVTKRGQDVALRCDPISGHVSLYWYRQALGQGPEFLTYFNYEAQQDKSGLPNDRFSAERPEGSISTLTIQRTEQRDSAMYRCASSLGGQGYNEQFFGPGTRLTVL.

The V and J genes are TRBV6-2 or TRBV6-3 and TRBJ1-2, with 10 bases lining up with TRBD1. The germline gives CDR1 MNHEY, CDR2 SVGEGT. The CDR3 is 15 residues long. V dropped 0 bases and J dropped 4; count of bases not matched to a gene: 2. CDR3 DNA sequence: TGTGCCAGCAGTTACTCGGGACAGGGGATCTATGGCTACACCTTC. Residues: CASSYSGQGIYGYTF.

The CDR3 sequence: CASSIDGAGDTQYF. The DNA of the CDR3 is TGTGCCAGTAGTATAGATGGGGCCGGAGATACGCAGTATTTT. V is TRBV19 and J is TRBJ2-3, with TRBD1 as a possible D gene (5 bases). This CDR3 is built from 14 residues. Trimming pared 0 bases from V and 5 bases from J, leaving 9 bases between. The germline V gene encodes CDR1 LNHDA and CDR2 SQIVND (reference sequence).

This clone was picked up one time. The chain is built from TRBV6-2 or TRBV6-3 and TRBJ2-7; 9 nucleotides line up with TRBD1. V shed 2 bases and J 4 bases; nucleotides not matched to a gene: 6. In germline, CDR1 is MNHEY, CDR2 SVGEGT. The CDR3 consists of 15 residues. CDR3 sequence (DNA): TGTGCCAGCAGTTACGTCGGACAGGGGACGTACGAGCAGTACTTC. This sequence encodes CASSYVGQGTYEQYF.

The chain combines TRBV4-1 with TRBJ1-2; no clear D gene. Trimming pared 9 bases from V and 1 base from J, leaving 9 bases between. CDR3 size: 12 residues. The V gene's germline CDR1 is MGHRA and CDR2 YSYEKL. DNA of the CDR3: TGCGCCAGTGCTAGAGATAACTATGGCTACACCTTC. Amino acids: CASARDNYGYTF.

This chain connects TRBV18 to TRBJ2-5; TRBD1 might be the D (5 bases). V was shortened by 3 bases and J by 2 bases, with 7 bases between the two germline ends. Per the germline V gene, CDR1 is KGHSH and CDR2 is LQKENI. CDR3 length: 13 amino acids. The chain's CDR3 is CASSPRQQETQYF. CDR3 coding DNA: TGTGCCAGCTCACCGAGACAGCAAGAGACCCAGTACTTC.

V and J are TRBV4-3 and TRBJ2-7; no clear D. Deletions cut 1 base from V and 6 bases from J, with 22 bases between. Germline CDR1 and CDR2: LGHNA and YSLEER. This CDR3 comprises 17 residues. Here the CDR3 reads CASSQGITFSTPGEQYF. The CDR3 region has the DNA TGCGCCAGCAGCCAAGGGATCACCTTTTCCACCCCGGGCGAGCAGTACTTC.